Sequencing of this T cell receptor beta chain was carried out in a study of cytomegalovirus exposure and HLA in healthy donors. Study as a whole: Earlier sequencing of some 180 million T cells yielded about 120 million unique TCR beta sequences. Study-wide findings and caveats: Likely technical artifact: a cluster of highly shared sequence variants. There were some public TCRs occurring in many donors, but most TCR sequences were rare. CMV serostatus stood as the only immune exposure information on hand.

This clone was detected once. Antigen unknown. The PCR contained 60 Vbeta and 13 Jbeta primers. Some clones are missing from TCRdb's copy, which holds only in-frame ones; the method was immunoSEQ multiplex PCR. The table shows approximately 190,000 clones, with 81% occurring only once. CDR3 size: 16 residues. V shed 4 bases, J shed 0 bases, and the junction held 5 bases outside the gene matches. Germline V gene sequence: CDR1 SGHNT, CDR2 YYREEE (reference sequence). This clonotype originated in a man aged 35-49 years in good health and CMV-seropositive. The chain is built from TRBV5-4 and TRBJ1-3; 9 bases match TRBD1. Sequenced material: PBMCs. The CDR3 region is CASSGGDRASGNTIYF. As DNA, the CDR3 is TGTGCCAGCAGCGGAGGGGACAGGGCCTCTGGAAACACCATATATTTT.